The 23 T cell receptor beta chains reported below all come from one sample, sequenced in a study of cytomegalovirus exposure and HLA in healthy donors. PCR was performed using 60 Vbeta and 13 Jbeta primers. Profiling relied on immunoSEQ multiplex PCR, and the TCRdb table lists in-frame clones only, not all of them. The data contain some 190,000 clones, about three quarters of them seen just once; the ten biggest clones take up approximately 1.4%. The material sequenced was PBMCs. The receptors were gathered from a man younger than 30 in good health and CMV-seronegative.

The rearrangement joins TRBV7-9 to TRBJ2-1, with TRBD2 as a possible D gene (6 bases). The CDR3 contains 13 residues. Trimming pared 8 bases from V and 2 bases from J, leaving 10 bases between. Germline assignment: CDR1 SEHNR and CDR2 FQNEAQ (reference sequence). CDR3 protein: CASSAGTYNEQFF. The CDR3 DNA follows: TGTGCCAGCTCCGCGGGAACCTACAATGAGCAGTTCTTC. Together with reference TRBV7-9 and TRBJ2-1, the CDR3 gives the full variable domain: DTGVSQNPRHKITKRGQNVTFRCDPISEHNRLYWYRQTLGQGPEFLTYFQNEAQLEKSRLLSDRFSAERPKGSFSTLEIQRTEQGDSAMYLCASSAGTYNEQFFGPGTRLTVL.

This clone was detected only once. The CDR3 DNA follows: TGCATCGCGACAGCCGCTAACTATGGCTACACCTTC. This encodes CIATAANYGYTF. J is TRBJ1-2 and V is TRBV29-1; D perhaps matches TRBD1 (5 bases). Per germline, CDR1 SQVTM and CDR2 ANQGSEA. The CDR3 is 12 residues long.

This clone occurred a few times. This sequence joins TRBV7-9 and TRBJ1-1; D may be TRBD1 (6 bases). This CDR3 has 15 amino acids. Germline-derived CDR1 and CDR2 are SEHNR and FQNEAQ (reference sequence). Trimming took off 5 bases at V and 6 bases at J, with 19 bases between the two ends. CDR3 DNA sequence: TGTGCCAGCAGCCCCTCGGGGTTTGGGGGCCCTGAAGCTTTCTTT. It specifies CASSPSGFGGPEAFF.

This clone was seen only once. V usage is TRBV29-1 and J usage is TRBJ2-1; 11 nucleotides line up with TRBD2. The germline CDR1 and CDR2 sequences are SQVTM and ANQGSEA. CDR3 length: 14 amino acids. Trimming cost V 7 bases and J 7 bases; bases outside gene matches: 9. The CDR3 sequence: CSAILAGVVNEQFF. The CDR3 DNA reads as TGCAGCGCTATACTAGCGGGAGTGGTAAATGAGCAGTTCTTC.

About this clone itself: Its ends do not fully match the called genes, so a read error is possible. CDR3 protein: CATSRGVEATDTQYF. In DNA, the CDR3 is TGTGCCACCAGTAGAGGGGTCGAGGCCACAGATACGCAGTATTTT. The chain employs TRBV15 and TRBJ2-3, with D perhaps assigned TRBD1 or TRBD2 (5 bases each). Germline assignment: CDR1 LNHNV and CDR2 YYDKDF (reference sequence). This CDR3 is 15 amino acids long.

The rearrangement joins TRBV6-5 to TRBJ2-7, with D tentatively TRBD2 (7 bases). Germline CDR1 reads MNHEY; CDR2 reads SVGAGI. Between the trimmed V and J ends, which lost 2 bases and 4 bases, there was a span of 15 bases. This CDR3 region has 15 residues. CDR3 coding DNA: TGTGCCAGCAGTTACGAGGGGGGAGGGGGTTACGAGCAGTACTTC. Translation gives CASSYEGGGGYEQYF.

The chain combines TRBV9 with TRBJ1-1; a possible D gene is TRBD1 (5 bases). The CDR3 totals 14 residues. Germline V gene lookup returns CDR1 SGDLS and CDR2 YYNGEE. Between the trimmed V and J ends, which lost 3 bases and 3 bases, there was a span of 12 bases. The CDR3 DNA reads as TGTGCCAGCAGCGCGGGGGGAGGGTACACTGAAGCTTTCTTT. It encodes CASSAGGGYTEAFF.

CDR3 coding DNA: TGTGCCTGGAGTGTGGAACAGGTTGGCGAGCAGTACTTC. Residues: CAWSVEQVGEQYF. This rearrangement joins TRBV30 to TRBJ2-7; possible D gene TRBD1, 5 bases. The CDR3 has 13 amino acids. Germline V gene sequence: CDR1 GTSNPN, CDR2 SVGIG (reference sequence). V was clipped by 0 bases and J by 6 bases, with 12 bases between them.

J is TRBJ2-3 and V is TRBV2; D gene ambiguous. This CDR3 region has 14 residues. CDR1 is SNHLY and CDR2 is FYNNEI in the germline V gene. V was clipped by 5 bases and J by 0 bases, with 9 bases between them. DNA for the CDR3: TGTGCCAGCAGTCCCGAAGCTAGCACAGATACGCAGTATTTT. It is translated as CASSPEASTDTQYF.

This sequence joins TRBV15 and TRBJ2-6; 7 bases agree with TRBD1. This CDR3 has 22 amino acids. Looked up from germline, CDR1 is LNHNV and CDR2 is YYDKDF (reference sequence). V lost 3 bases, J lost 1 base, and 21 bases stayed unmatched. For the CDR3, the DNA is TGTGCCACCAGCAGGGACTCATATTACCCGGGACAGCCGAGGTCTGGGGCCAACGTCCTGACTTTC. Translated: CATSRDSYYPGQPRSGANVLTF.

Only one count was recorded for this clone. The chain carries TRBV19 and TRBJ2-7; 9 positions agree with TRBD1. From germline, CDR1 is LNHDA and CDR2 SQIVND (reference sequence). J was trimmed by 6 bases and V by 4 bases; bases with no gene match: 10. The CDR3 loop spans 15 amino acids. The DNA of the CDR3 is TGTGCCAGTAGTACATACACAGGGGGCGCGTCCGAGCAGTACTTC. It is translated as CASSTYTGGASEQYF.

The chain combines TRBV11-2 with TRBJ2-2; TRBD2 matches at 10 bases. This CDR3 has 15 amino acids. CDR1 SGHAT and CDR2 FQNNGV come from the germline V gene. V was pared by 5 bases and J by 6 bases, with 6 bases of the junction left unmatched. This CDR3 reads CASSPQRGGSGELFF. The CDR3 DNA reads TGTGCCAGCAGCCCCCAGCGGGGGGGCTCCGGGGAGCTGTTTTTT. Full variable domain (outside the CDR3, taken from reference TRBV11-2 and TRBJ2-2): EAGVAQSPRYKIIEKRQSVAFWCNPISGHATLYWYQQILGQGPKLLIQFQNNGVVDDSQLPKDRFSAERLKGVDSTLKIQPAKLEDSAVYLCASSPQRGGSGELFFGEGSRLTVL.

The rearrangement links TRBV6-6 to TRBJ1-2; 10 bases align to TRBD1. The CDR3 runs 16 residues. The germline gives CDR1 MNHNY, CDR2 SVGAGI (reference sequence). V was pared by 2 bases and J by 2 bases, with 5 bases of the junction left unmatched. The DNA of the CDR3 is TGTGCCAGCAGTTACGACAGGGGGCGAATGAACTATGGCTACACCTTC. It encodes CASSYDRGRMNYGYTF.

This clone was detected only a few times. The chain uses TRBV2 and TRBJ2-7, with a weak D call TRBD2 (6 bases). Looked up from germline, CDR1 is SNHLY and CDR2 is FYNNEI. Trimming cost V 6 bases and J 7 bases, with 16 bases left between them. CDR3 length equals 13 residues. CDR3 loop: CASRRPGAGEQYF. Written as DNA, the CDR3 is TGTGCCAGCAGGAGACCCGGGGCGGGAGAGCAGTACTTC.

The V and J genes are TRBV6-4 and TRBJ2-1; 12 nucleotides line up with TRBD2. Per germline, CDR1 MRHNA and CDR2 SNTAGT. CDR3 length: 15 residues. Germline trimming cut 5 bases from V and 7 bases from J; bases unmatched to any gene: 6. The DNA for the CDR3 is TGTGCCAGCAGTTCACTAGCGGGAGGTTATAATGAGCAGTTCTTC. It specifies CASSSLAGGYNEQFF.

The rearrangement uses TRBV28 and TRBJ1-2; possibly TRBD1 for D (5 bases). V lost 6 bases and J lost 4, with 12 bases in between. Germline CDR1 and CDR2: MDHEN and SYDVKM. The CDR3 runs to 13 residues. CDR3 sequence (DNA): TGTGCCAGCAGCAACCCAGGGATCTATGGCTACACCTTC. It encodes CASSNPGIYGYTF.

The genes are TRBV7-6 and TRBJ2-7; 7 bases align to TRBD1. The V and J ends lost 0 bases and 9 bases, in that order; junction bases with no gene match: 17. This CDR3 is 17 amino acids long. Germline-derived CDR1 and CDR2 are SGHVS and FNYEAQ. CDR3 coding DNA: TGTGCCAGCAGCTTAGCTACTGGGGGACAGAGAAGCGGTAGGCAGTACTTC. Protein: CASSLATGGQRSGRQYF. Full variable domain (outside the CDR3, taken from reference TRBV7-6 and TRBJ2-7): GAGVSQSPRYKVTKRGQDVALRCDPISGHVSLYWYRQALGQGPEFLTYFNYEAQQDKSGLPNDRFSAERPEGSISTLTIQRTEQRDSAMYRCASSLATGGQRSGRQYFGPGTRLTVT.

The CDR3 protein is CASSPANTDNEQFF. In DNA form, the CDR3 reads TGTGCCAGCTCACCAGCAAACACCGACAATGAGCAGTTCTTC. The chain links TRBV18 to TRBJ2-1; D is ambiguous. V was clipped by 2 bases and J by 5 bases, with 10 bases between them. Germline assignment: CDR1 KGHSH and CDR2 LQKENI. The CDR3 is 14 amino acids.

This chain links TRBV5-1 with TRBJ1-4; D gene unclear. V was clipped by 0 bases and J by 0 bases, with 9 bases between them. Germline-derived CDR1 and CDR2 are SGHRS and YFSETQ. CDR3 length equals 16 residues. The CDR3 coding sequence is TGCGCCAGCAGCTTGGTATCCGGTCCAACTAATGAAAAACTGTTTTTT. As protein: CASSLVSGPTNEKLFF.

The gene calls are TRBV30 and TRBJ2-6, with a weak D call TRBD2 (5 bases). Germline values: CDR1 GTSNPN, CDR2 SVGIG (reference sequence). V lost 6 bases and J lost 0, with 12 bases in between. The CDR3 length is 15 residues. CDR3 DNA: TGTGCCTGCGGACTGTCCCCCTCTGGGGCCAACGTCCTGACTTTC. Translated, it gives CACGLSPSGANVLTF. Combining the CDR3 with reference TRBV30 and TRBJ2-6 gives the whole variable domain SQTIHQWPATLVQPVGSPLSLECTVEGTSNPNLYWYRQAAGRGLQLLFYSVGIGQISSEVPQNLSASRPQDRQFILSSKKLLLSDSGFYLCACGLSPSGANVLTFGAGSRLTVL.

The V gene is TRBV7-3, the J gene TRBJ1-2; D unclear. From germline, CDR1 is SGHTA and CDR2 FQGTGA. This CDR3 region has 12 residues. Deletions cut 5 bases from V and 8 bases from J, with 12 bases between. The CDR3 region has the DNA TGTGCCAGCAGCCCGGCGGGCGGAGGCTACACCTTC. Encoded protein: CASSPAGGGYTF.

This rearrangement joins TRBV13 to TRBJ2-1, with 8 bases matching TRBD2. CDR1 and CDR2 (germline): PRHDT, FYEKMQ (reference sequence). Unmatched junction bases numbered 5, after V lost 0 bases and J lost 10 bases. This CDR3 is 14 amino acids long. The CDR3 DNA is TGTGCCAGCAGCTTAGGCGGGGGGGCGGGCGAGCAGTTCTTC. It specifies CASSLGGGAGEQFF.

This chain uses TRBV6-5 with TRBJ1-6; 7 bases align to TRBD1. V was pared by 10 bases and J by 2 bases, with 5 bases of the junction left unmatched. This CDR3 has 14 residues. Germline V gene sequence: CDR1 MNHEY, CDR2 SVGAGI. CDR3 nucleotides: TGTGCCACCAGACAGGGCCCCTATAATTCACCCCTCCACTTT. Its protein product is CATRQGPYNSPLHF.